Listed below are T cell receptor beta chains from one sample, sequenced in a study of blood T cell repertoires in COVID-19. Measured with immunoSEQ multiplex PCR; TCRdb has only the in-frame clones, and not every one. The profile shows some 83,000 clones, 60% to 80% of them singletons. Sequenced sample: peripheral blood. The source of these receptors is a woman aged 80 or older with acute or convalescent COVID-19. Each CDR3 is given without its conserved first and last residue.

j_gene,v_gene,CDR3aa
TRBJ2-5,TRBV5-1,ASSADRGRQTQY
TRBJ2-1,TRBV28,ASSLPGQGWYNEQF
TRBJ1-2,TRBV28,ASRAGVSGYT
TRBJ1-6,TRBV2,ASSERRGGDNSPLH
TRBJ1-4,TRBV18,ASSLRNGQAVANEKLF
TRBJ1-2,TRBV7-8,ASSLVRGHGYT
TRBJ1-4,TRBV6-5,ASRTTGGNEKLF
TRBJ1-1,TRBV5-5,ASSPIGVNTEAF
TRBJ1-1,TRBV27,ASRAYRGANTEAF
TRBJ1-2,TRBV7-2,ASSPDNFYGYT